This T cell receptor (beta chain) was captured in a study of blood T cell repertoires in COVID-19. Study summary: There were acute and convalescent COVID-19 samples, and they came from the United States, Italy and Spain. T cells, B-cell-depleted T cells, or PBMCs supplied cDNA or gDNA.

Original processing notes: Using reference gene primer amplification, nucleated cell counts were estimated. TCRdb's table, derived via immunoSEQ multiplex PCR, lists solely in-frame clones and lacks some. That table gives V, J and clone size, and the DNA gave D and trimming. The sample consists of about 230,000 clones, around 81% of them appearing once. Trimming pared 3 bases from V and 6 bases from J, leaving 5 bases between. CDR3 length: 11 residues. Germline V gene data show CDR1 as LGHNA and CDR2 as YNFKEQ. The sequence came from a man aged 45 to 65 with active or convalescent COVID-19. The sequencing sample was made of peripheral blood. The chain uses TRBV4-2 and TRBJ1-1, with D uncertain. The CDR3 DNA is TGTGCCAGCAGCCAGGGCCCTGAAGCTTTCTTT. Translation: CASSQGPEAFF.